What follows are 31 T cell receptor beta chains derived from one specimen sequenced in a study of control samples from healthy donors and cancer patients (dated by TCRdb to the early 2020s). The receptor library was made with the immunoSEQ multiplex PCR assay. As stored in TCRdb, this immuneACCESS dataset retains in-frame rearrangements with V and J assigned. A fraction of the clones does not appear; measured against another copy, unresolved V genes explain less than half of the discrepancy, and the remainder lacks a known reason. Recorded for this sample are approximately 160,000 clones; approximately 94% of them occurred a single time. 1.1% to 1.5% of the sample comes from the top ten. Sequenced: blood. The receptors stem from a woman aged 18-29 years in good health.

The V and J genes are TRBV5-1 and TRBJ2-2; D is ambiguous. The CDR3 sequence is 14 residues long. The germline V gene has CDR1 SGHRS and CDR2 YFSETQ. The V end was cut by 0 bases, the J end by 1 base, with 4 bases between. CDR3 region: CASSLAGNTGELFF. The CDR3 DNA reads TGCGCCAGCAGCTTGGCCGGGAACACCGGGGAGCTGTTTTTT.

The rearrangement links TRBV28 to TRBJ2-7; 7 nucleotides line up with TRBD2. The CDR3 sequence is 14 residues long. The V and J ends lost 6 bases and 3 bases, in that order; junction bases with no gene match: 8. Germline V lookup: CDR1 MDHEN, CDR2 SYDVKM. The CDR3: CASSLLGGSYEQYF. As DNA, the CDR3 is TGTGCCAGCAGCCTCCTGGGCGGGAGCTACGAGCAGTACTTC.

This chain links TRBV4-1 with TRBJ1-1; possibly TRBD1 for D (6 bases). Trimming removed 0 bases at V and 9 bases at J, with 17 bases between. Germline CDR1 reads MGHRA; CDR2 reads YSYEKL. The CDR3 is 15 residues long. CDR3 protein: CASSQDEGGGRKAFF. CDR3 DNA: TGCGCCAGCAGCCAAGATGAGGGGGGGGGCAGAAAAGCTTTCTTT.

The rearrangement uses TRBV19 and TRBJ1-3; D is uncertain. Trimming cost V 9 bases and J 0 bases, with 12 bases left between them. The CDR3 runs to 14 residues. Germline V gene lookup returns CDR1 LNHDA and CDR2 SQIVND (reference sequence). DNA for the CDR3: TGTGCCAGCCTTCCGAGGAGCTCTGGAAACACCATATATTTT. Encoded protein: CASLPRSSGNTIYF.

This chain connects TRBV6-5 to TRBJ2-1; 8 positions agree with TRBD1. This CDR3 contains 14 residues. Germline trimming cut 0 bases from V and 9 bases from J; bases unmatched to any gene: 4. The germline V gene encodes CDR1 MNHEY and CDR2 SVGAGI. The CDR3: CASSYSRQGSEQFF. CDR3 coding DNA: TGTGCCAGCAGTTACTCGAGACAGGGGAGTGAGCAGTTCTTC.

This clone was seen only once. The chain carries TRBV11-3 and TRBJ1-2; the D gene is possibly TRBD1 (6 bases). The CDR3 has 17 residues. Germline CDR1 and CDR2: SGHNT and YENEEA. The V gene lost 2 bases and the J gene lost 6 bases, with 22 bases spanning the gap. The CDR3 DNA reads as TGTGCCAGCAGCTTATCCGGGACACATTTATTGGGGGATGGCTACACCTTC. Its translation: CASSLSGTHLLGDGYTF.

This clone was seen a single time. V gene TRBV28 combines with J gene TRBJ2-5, with 10 bases fitting TRBD2. V shed 8 bases, J shed 5 bases, and the junction held 17 bases outside the gene matches. Germline V gene data show CDR1 as MDHEN and CDR2 as SYDVKM. This CDR3 region has 17 residues. The CDR3 bases are TGTGCCAGCTTCAAAGCGGCTAGCGGGAGACCCCGGGAGACCCAGTACTTC. It yields the protein CASFKAASGRPRETQYF. The full variable domain, in which reference TRBV28 and TRBJ2-5 provide the parts outside the CDR3, is DVKVTQSSRYLVKRTGEKVFLECVQDMDHENMFWYRQDPGLGLRLIYFSYDVKMKEKGDIPEGYSVSREKKERFSLILESASTNQTSMYLCASFKAASGRPRETQYFGPGTRLLVL.

The chain's CDR3 is CASSLGGARGEKLFF. The CDR3 nucleotides read TGTGCCAGCAGTTTGGGAGGGGCAAGAGGTGAAAAACTGTTTTTT. The chain is built from TRBV28 and TRBJ1-4; perhaps TRBD1 as D (5 bases). The V and J ends lost 3 bases and 7 bases respectively, with 15 bases between them. The CDR3 runs 15 residues. Germline V gives CDR1 MDHEN, CDR2 SYDVKM.

This chain links TRBV3-1 (or the pseudogene TRBV3-2) with TRBJ1-1; 8 bases agree with TRBD1. From germline, CDR1 is LGHDT and CDR2 YNNKEL (reference sequence). V lost 3 bases, J lost 4 bases, and 7 bases stayed unmatched. The CDR3 covers 15 residues. The chain's CDR3 is CASSHEDRAPTEAFF. CDR3 DNA sequence: TGTGCCAGCAGCCATGAGGACAGGGCCCCCACTGAAGCTTTCTTT.

The CDR3 sequence is CASSDSQETQYF. The CDR3 coding sequence is TGTGCCAGCAGTGACAGCCAAGAGACCCAGTACTTC. This rearrangement joins TRBV6-6 to TRBJ2-5, with D maybe TRBD1 (5 bases). Deletions cut 5 bases from V and 1 base from J, with 5 bases between. CDR3 length equals 12 residues. Germline V gene lookup returns CDR1 MNHNY and CDR2 SVGAGI (reference sequence).

V is TRBV7-8 and J is TRBJ1-3, with 7 bases fitting TRBD1. Per germline, CDR1 SGHVS and CDR2 FQNEAQ. The trim removed 3 bases at V and 0 bases at J, leaving 8 bases unmatched. The CDR3 is 17 residues long. CDR3 sequence reads: CASSFPRQGSSGNTIYF. The CDR3 DNA reads TGTGCCAGCAGCTTCCCCCGACAGGGAAGCTCTGGAAACACCATATATTTT.

This chain connects TRBV28 to TRBJ1-6; 7 nucleotides match TRBD1. CDR1 is MDHEN and CDR2 is SYDVKM in the germline V gene. The CDR3 covers 17 residues. V lost 3 bases to trimming and J lost 5 bases; unmatched junction nucleotides: 10. The CDR3 DNA sequence: TGTGCCAGCAGTTTGCTCGCGATACAGGGGAATAATTCACCCCTCCACTTT. Translation gives CASSLLAIQGNNSPLHF. Variable domain in full (rest from reference TRBV28 and TRBJ1-6): DVKVTQSSRYLVKRTGEKVFLECVQDMDHENMFWYRQDPGLGLRLIYFSYDVKMKEKGDIPEGYSVSREKKERFSLILESASTNQTSMYLCASSLLAIQGNNSPLHFGNGTRLTVT.

V is TRBV13 and J is TRBJ2-6; 10 bases map to TRBD1. The CDR3 spans 17 residues. Per germline, CDR1 PRHDT and CDR2 FYEKMQ (reference sequence). J was trimmed by 0 bases and V by 6 bases; bases with no gene match: 5. Here the CDR3 reads CASSPGQGSSGANVLTF. CDR3 DNA sequence: TGTGCCAGCAGTCCGGGACAGGGGTCCTCTGGGGCCAACGTCCTGACTTTC.

The chain employs TRBV11-3 and TRBJ2-1; 9 nucleotides match TRBD1. The CDR3 length is 15 residues. Germline lookup yields CDR1 SGHNT and CDR2 YENEEA. V was pared by 0 bases and J by 9 bases, with 6 bases of the junction left unmatched. The chain's CDR3 is CASSLDYRGLIEQFF. The CDR3 bases are TGTGCCAGCAGCTTAGATTACAGGGGGCTGATTGAGCAGTTCTTC.

The chain uses TRBV2 and TRBJ2-3, with D perhaps TRBD1 (6 bases). The CDR3 runs to 12 residues. In germline, CDR1 is SNHLY, CDR2 FYNNEI. The germline V and J ends were trimmed by 4 bases and 14 bases, with 16 bases remaining between them. CDR3 protein: CASSVAQGRGYF. CDR3 in DNA: TGTGCCAGCAGTGTAGCACAGGGCAGAGGGTATTTT.

This sequence joins TRBV4-3 and TRBJ2-1, with D hard to call. Germline V CDR1 and CDR2: LGHNA, YSLEER. The CDR3 is 17 amino acids. V was cut by 0 bases and J by 4 bases, with 16 bases left in between. The CDR3 DNA follows: TGCGCCAGCAGCCAAGAGAGAACTGGTACCCGATACAATGAGCAGTTCTTC. Residues: CASSQERTGTRYNEQFF.

This sequence joins TRBV7-2 and TRBJ2-5; the D gene is possibly TRBD1 (5 bases). Trimming took 7 bases from V and 7 from J, leaving 19 bases between them. CDR1 SGHTA and CDR2 FQGNSA come from the germline V gene. The CDR3 loop spans 14 amino acids. The CDR3, as DNA: TGTGCCAGCACCCCTAGTGACTTGCAGGGGACCCAGTACTTC. Protein product: CASTPSDLQGTQYF.

This clone was detected only a few times. The CDR3 region has the DNA TGTGCCAGCAGTCCTAAAGCGGGAGGTAGCAATGAGCAGTTCTTC. Translated: CASSPKAGGSNEQFF. The gene calls are TRBV6-5 and TRBJ2-1, with 9 bases that match TRBD2. The germline V gene encodes CDR1 MNHEY and CDR2 SVGAGI. V lost 5 bases to trimming and J lost 6 bases; unmatched junction nucleotides: 8. This CDR3 is 15 amino acids long.

J is TRBJ1-3 and V is TRBV6-2 or TRBV6-3; no clear D gene. CDR1 MNHEY and CDR2 SVGEGT come from the germline V gene. V lost 3 bases, J lost 2 bases, and 11 bases lay in between. CDR3 length: 15 amino acids. The CDR3 region is CASSYPGNTGNTIYF. In DNA, the CDR3 is TGTGCCAGCAGTTATCCGGGAAATACTGGAAACACCATATATTTT.

This clone was seen just once. Distinct nucleotide sequences in the sample also encode this CDR3. This chain connects TRBV12-3 or TRBV12-4 to TRBJ2-5; D is unclear. V was cut by 1 base and J by 5 bases, with 5 bases left in between. CDR3 length: 12 residues. The CDR3 loop is CASSLVGETQYF. The CDR3, as DNA: TGTGCCAGCAGTTTAGTGGGCGAGACCCAGTACTTC.

This chain connects TRBV10-1 to TRBJ1-3; D is undetermined. The CDR3 covers 14 residues. The V end lost 2 bases, the J end lost 8 bases, and 13 bases lay between the germline ends. Germline loops: CDR1 WNHNN, CDR2 SYGVQD (reference sequence). The CDR3 loop reads CASSEGVEADTIYF. CDR3 DNA sequence: TGCGCCAGCAGTGAGGGGGTGGAGGCAGACACCATATATTTT.

The chain combines TRBV20-1 with TRBJ2-7; TRBD2 agrees at 8 bases. V dropped 5 bases and J dropped 6; count of bases not matched to a gene: 3. This CDR3 has 11 amino acids. Per germline, CDR1 DFQATT and CDR2 SNEGSKA (reference sequence). The CDR3 DNA reads TGCAGTGCTTCGGGGGGGGGCGAGCAGTACTTC. Translation gives CSASGGGEQYF.

This clone was seen once. DNA of the CDR3: TGTGCCACCAGTGTAGGGGGGATCGGTGCCGGTCAGCCCCAGCATTTT. This sequence encodes CATSVGGIGAGQPQHF. The chain couples TRBV24-1 to TRBJ1-5, with a possible D match to TRBD1 (6 bases). V lost 5 bases, J lost 6 bases, and 19 bases lay in between. This CDR3 has 16 residues. Germline CDR1 KGHDR, CDR2 SFDVKD.

The V and J genes are TRBV11-2 and TRBJ1-5; possible D gene TRBD1, 5 bases. The CDR3 loop spans 17 amino acids. Trimming cost V 5 bases and J 0 bases, with 17 bases left between them. Germline V gene data show CDR1 as SGHAT and CDR2 as FQNNGV. The CDR3 here is CASSRSGPGLSNQPQHF. CDR3 DNA: TGTGCCAGCAGCCGAAGCGGTCCGGGACTTAGCAATCAGCCCCAGCATTTT.

V usage is TRBV12-3 or TRBV12-4 and J usage is TRBJ1-1; TRBD1 aligns across 9 bases. The CDR3 runs to 11 residues. Trimming removed 6 bases from V and 10 bases from J; junction bases left unmatched: 3. The CDR3 loop reads CASSHRGPAFF. CDR3 DNA: TGTGCCAGCAGCCACAGGGGGCCAGCTTTCTTT.

V usage is TRBV12-3 or TRBV12-4 and J usage is TRBJ1-4; D might be TRBD1 (5 bases). The CDR3 runs to 13 residues. V gave up 9 bases and J gave up 4 bases, with 12 bases separating them. The CDR3 loop is CASAGTDNEKLFF. CDR3 DNA sequence: TGTGCCAGTGCCGGGACGGATAATGAAAAACTGTTTTTT.

The rearrangement joins TRBV7-9 to TRBJ1-5; TRBD1 matches at 7 bases. The V segment lost 5 bases and the J segment 7 bases; nucleotides outside the gene matches: 17. The CDR3 runs to 17 residues. CDR1 and CDR2 from the germline V gene are SEHNR and FQNEAQ (reference sequence). Written as DNA, the CDR3 is TGTGCCAGCAGCCAAACGCAATACACAGGGGAATGGCAGCCCCAGCATTTT. Protein: CASSQTQYTGEWQPQHF.

The chain is built from TRBV6-5 and TRBJ2-3; TRBD2 matches at 11 bases. The germline V gene encodes CDR1 MNHEY and CDR2 SVGAGI. The CDR3 is made up of 16 amino acids. Losses at the gene ends were 4 bases for V and 7 bases for J; bases not matched to a gene: 10. CDR3 sequence (DNA): TGTGCCAGCAGTTCTTACGGGACTAGCGGAAAAAATACGCAGTATTTT. Encoded protein: CASSSYGTSGKNTQYF.

The gene calls are TRBV7-9 and TRBJ1-6; D uncertain. This CDR3 spans 14 amino acids. The ends were cut back, 8 bases at V and 7 bases at J, with 15 bases in the middle. Germline assignment: CDR1 SEHNR and CDR2 FQNEAQ (reference sequence). The CDR3 nucleotides are TGTGCCAGCCAGCTTGATGTGGGCAATTCACCCCTCCACTTT. Its translation is CASQLDVGNSPLHF.

V and J are TRBV28 and TRBJ1-3, with 7 bases fitting TRBD1. The ends lost 8 bases at V and 0 bases at J; junction bases unmatched: 4. Looked up from germline, CDR1 is MDHEN and CDR2 is SYDVKM. CDR3 length: 14 residues. The CDR3 DNA is TGTGCCAGCGAACAGGGGAACTCTGGAAACACCATATATTTT. This gives the protein CASEQGNSGNTIYF.

This sequence joins TRBV3-1 (or the pseudogene TRBV3-2) and TRBJ2-3; D possibly matches TRBD1 or TRBD2 (5 bases each). CDR3 length equals 15 residues. Trimming took off 1 base at V and 3 bases at J, with 11 bases between the two ends. The germline V gene encodes CDR1 LGHDT and CDR2 YNNKEL (reference sequence). The CDR3 here is CASSQVRGPTDTQYF. The CDR3 bases are TGTGCCAGCAGCCAAGTGAGGGGTCCTACAGATACGCAGTATTTT.